These T cell receptor beta chains were read from a single sample in a study of human T cells and chemical hapten exposure. TCRdb re-called the RACE reads through MiXCR, storing one row per CDR3 protein. The sample lists 120,000 or so distinct CDR3 sequences, roughly an eighth seen once, with approximately 0.89% in the top ten. The sample consisted of whole blood, taken in connection with sensitization to the hapten diphenylcyclopropenone (DPC). All receptors derive from a man younger than 35 with alopecia areata. Some clones in this sample may be carry-over from other donors' samples. CDR3s include the opening cysteine and the closing phenylalanine or tryptophan. D genes are given only for firm matches. A clone size is listed for some rows: how often the clone was seen (once, few, many), or a class if it is expanded.

d_call | clone_size | j_call | v_call | cdr3_nt | cdr3_aa
TRBD1 | few | TRBJ2-3 | TRBV7-2 | TGTGCCAGCAGCACATACAGGGGGCGCAACACAGATACGCAGTATTTT | CASSTYRGRNTDTQYF
TRBD1 | . | TRBJ2-2 | TRBV20-1 | TGCAGTGCTAGGGGGGACAGGAGGAACACCGGGGAGCTGTTTTTT | CSARGDRRNTGELFF
. | . | TRBJ2-1 | TRBV7-2 | TGTGCCAGCAGCCCCCGGGGCCAGGGGCTAACTGGGACCTACAATGAGCAGTTCTTC | CASSPRGQGLTGTYNEQFF
TRBD2 | . | TRBJ2-7 | TRBV10-3 | TGTGCCATCAATGGCGGGGGGGCCCTCGAGCAGTACTTC | CAINGGGALEQYF
. | . | TRBJ2-7 | TRBV2 | TGTGCCAGCAAGGTCGGGGGAGCCCCCTACGAGCAGTACTTC | CASKVGGAPYEQYF
TRBD1 | . | TRBJ2-3 | TRBV19 | TGTGCCAGTAGTGTACGACAGGGGGCAGATACGCAGTATTTT | CASSVRQGADTQYF
TRBD1 | . | TRBJ2-2 | TRBV4-1 | TGCGCCAGCAGCCCCCCGGCAGGGGGCAACGGGGAGCTGTTTTTT | CASSPPAGGNGELFF
TRBD2 | few | TRBJ2-5 | TRBV7-2 | TGTGCCAGCAGCTTCACTAGCGGGGGACTCCAAGAGACCCAGTACTTC | CASSFTSGGLQETQYF
TRBD1 | few | TRBJ2-2 | TRBV6-2/TRBV6-3 | TGTGCCAGCAGTTACCGGGACAGGGGCCTAAAAGTCGGGGAGCTGTTTTTT | CASSYRDRGLKVGELFF
. | few | TRBJ2-2 | TRBV7-3 | TGTGCCAGCAGCGAACAGGGAATTGGCGGGGAGCTGTTTTTT | CASSEQGIGGELFF
. | . | TRBJ2-2 | TRBV6-2/TRBV6-3 | TGTGCCAGCAGAGACATACAGGGGAGGGACACCGGGGAGCTGTTTTTT | CASRDIQGRDTGELFF
. | . | TRBJ2-1 | TRBV5-4 | TGTGCCAGCAGCTTGAGGGACGGGGGCGGTGGTGAGCAGTTCTTC | CASSLRDGGGGEQFF
. | . | TRBJ1-4 | TRBV7-3 | TGTGCCAGCAGCTTAAAGGCGGTCTTGGGGGCCCCTAATGAAAAACTGTTTTTT | CASSLKAVLGAPNEKLFF
. | many | TRBJ1-1 | TRBV4-3 | TGCGCCAGCAGCCACCTTTCCACCGTGAACACTGAAGCTTTCTTT | CASSHLSTVNTEAFF
TRBD2 | . | TRBJ2-3 | TRBV11-2 | TGTGCCAGCAGCTCAGCCCCGGGACTATCCACAGATACGCAGTATTTT | CASSSAPGLSTDTQYF